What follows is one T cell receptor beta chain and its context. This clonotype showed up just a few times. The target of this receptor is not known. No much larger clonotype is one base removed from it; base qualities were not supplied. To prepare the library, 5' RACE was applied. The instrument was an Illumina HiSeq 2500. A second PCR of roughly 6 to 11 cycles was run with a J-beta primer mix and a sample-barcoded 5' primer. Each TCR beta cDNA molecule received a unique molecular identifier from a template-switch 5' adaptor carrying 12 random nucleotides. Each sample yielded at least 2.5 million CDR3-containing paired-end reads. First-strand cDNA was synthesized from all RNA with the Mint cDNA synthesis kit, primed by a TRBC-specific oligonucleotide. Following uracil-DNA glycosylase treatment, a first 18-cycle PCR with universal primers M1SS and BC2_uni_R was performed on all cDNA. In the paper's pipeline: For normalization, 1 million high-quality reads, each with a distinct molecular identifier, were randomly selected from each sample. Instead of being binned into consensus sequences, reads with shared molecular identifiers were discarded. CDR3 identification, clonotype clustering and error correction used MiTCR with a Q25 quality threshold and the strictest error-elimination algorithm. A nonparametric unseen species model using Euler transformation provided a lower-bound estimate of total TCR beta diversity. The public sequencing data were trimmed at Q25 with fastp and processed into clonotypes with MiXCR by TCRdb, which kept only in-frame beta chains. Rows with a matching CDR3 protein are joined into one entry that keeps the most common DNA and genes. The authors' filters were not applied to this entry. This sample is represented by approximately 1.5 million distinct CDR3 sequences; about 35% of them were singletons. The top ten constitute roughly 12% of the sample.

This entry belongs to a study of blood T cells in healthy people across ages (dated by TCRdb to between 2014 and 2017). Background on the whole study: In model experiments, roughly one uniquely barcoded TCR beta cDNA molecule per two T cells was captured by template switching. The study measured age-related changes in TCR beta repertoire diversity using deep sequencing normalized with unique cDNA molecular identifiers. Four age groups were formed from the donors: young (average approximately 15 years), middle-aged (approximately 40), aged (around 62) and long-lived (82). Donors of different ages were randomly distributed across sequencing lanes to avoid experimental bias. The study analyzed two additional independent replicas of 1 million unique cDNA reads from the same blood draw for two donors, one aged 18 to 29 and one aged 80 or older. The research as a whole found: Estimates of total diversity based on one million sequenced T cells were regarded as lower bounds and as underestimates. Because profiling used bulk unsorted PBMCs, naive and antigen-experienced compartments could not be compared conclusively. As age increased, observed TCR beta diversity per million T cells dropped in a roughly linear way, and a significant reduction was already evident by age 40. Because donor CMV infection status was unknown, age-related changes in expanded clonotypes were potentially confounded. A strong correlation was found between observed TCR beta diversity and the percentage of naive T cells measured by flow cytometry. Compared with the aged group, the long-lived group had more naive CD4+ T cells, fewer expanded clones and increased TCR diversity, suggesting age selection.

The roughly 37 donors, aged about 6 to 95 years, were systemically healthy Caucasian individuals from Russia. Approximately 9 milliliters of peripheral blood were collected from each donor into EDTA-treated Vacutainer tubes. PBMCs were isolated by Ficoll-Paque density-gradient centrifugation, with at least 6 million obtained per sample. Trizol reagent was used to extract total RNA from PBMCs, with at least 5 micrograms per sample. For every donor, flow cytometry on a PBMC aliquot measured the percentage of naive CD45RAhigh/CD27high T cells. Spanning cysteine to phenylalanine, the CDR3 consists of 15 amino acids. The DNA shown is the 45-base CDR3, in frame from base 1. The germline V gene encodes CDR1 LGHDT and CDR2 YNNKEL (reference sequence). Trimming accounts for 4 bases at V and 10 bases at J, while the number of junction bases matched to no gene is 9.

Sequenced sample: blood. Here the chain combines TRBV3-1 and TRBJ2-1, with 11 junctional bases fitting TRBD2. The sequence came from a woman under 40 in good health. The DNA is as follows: TGTGCCAGCAGCCTTACTAGCGGGAGTGGTTGGGAGCAGTTCTTC. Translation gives CASSLTSGSGWEQFF.